This T cell receptor beta chain was captured by sequencing in a study of blood T cell repertoires in COVID-19. The CDR3 is 13 amino acids. V lost 0 bases, J lost 4 bases, and 6 bases lay in between. Profiling relied on immunoSEQ multiplex PCR, and the TCRdb table lists in-frame clones only, not all of them. The sample yields 250,000 to 300,000 clones, approximately 90% seen once. Sequenced sample: peripheral blood. The sequence was collected from a young woman with COVID-19, enrolled during active disease. The V call is TRBV12-3 or TRBV12-4, the J call TRBJ1-1; D is perhaps TRBD1 (6 bases). CDR3 loop: CASSLAGGTEAFF. Here the CDR3 DNA reads TGTGCCAGCAGTTTAGCAGGGGGCACTGAAGCTTTCTTT.